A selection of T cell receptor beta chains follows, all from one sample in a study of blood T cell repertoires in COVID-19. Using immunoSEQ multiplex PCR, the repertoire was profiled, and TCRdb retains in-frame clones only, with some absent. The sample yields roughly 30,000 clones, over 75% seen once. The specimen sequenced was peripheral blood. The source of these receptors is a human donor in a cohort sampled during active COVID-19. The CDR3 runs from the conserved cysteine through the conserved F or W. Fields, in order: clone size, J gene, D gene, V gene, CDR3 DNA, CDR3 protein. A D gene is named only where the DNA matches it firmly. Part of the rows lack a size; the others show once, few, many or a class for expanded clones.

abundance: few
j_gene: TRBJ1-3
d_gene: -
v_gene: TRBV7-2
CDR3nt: TGTGCCAGCAGCTTAGCGGGGGCAGGGGTAGGAAACACCATATATTTT
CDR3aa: CASSLAGAGVGNTIYF

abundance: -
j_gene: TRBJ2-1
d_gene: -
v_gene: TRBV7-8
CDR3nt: TGTGCCAGCAGCTTAGCCGGCGGGCGATACAATGAGCAGTTCTTC
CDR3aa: CASSLAGGRYNEQFF

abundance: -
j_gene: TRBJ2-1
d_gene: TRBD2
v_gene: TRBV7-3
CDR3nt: TGTGCCAGCAGCTTATGGTCAGGACTAGGAAACAATGAGCAGTTCTTC
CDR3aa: CASSLWSGLGNNEQFF

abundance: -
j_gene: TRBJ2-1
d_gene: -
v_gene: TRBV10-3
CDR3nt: TGTGCCATCAGTGTCAGGGCGGACAATGAGCAGTTCTTC
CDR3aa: CAISVRADNEQFF

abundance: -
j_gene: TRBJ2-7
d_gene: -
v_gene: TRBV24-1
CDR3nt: TGTGCCACCAGTGAGCGACAGTATTCGCTCTCCTACGAGCAGTACTTC
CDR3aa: CATSERQYSLSYEQYF

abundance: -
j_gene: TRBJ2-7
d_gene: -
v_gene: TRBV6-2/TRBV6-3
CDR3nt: TGTGCCAGCAGTCTCACTAGGGGGTTCGACGAGCAGTACTTC
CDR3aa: CASSLTRGFDEQYF

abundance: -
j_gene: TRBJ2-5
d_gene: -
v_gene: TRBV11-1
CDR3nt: TGTGCCAGCAGCTTAACAGCCCTGCAAGAGACCCAGTACTTC
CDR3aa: CASSLTALQETQYF

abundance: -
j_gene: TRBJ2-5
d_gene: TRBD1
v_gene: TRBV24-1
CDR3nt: TGTGCCACCAGTGACCGGACAGGGGGAAAAGAGACCCAGTACTTC
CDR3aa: CATSDRTGGKETQYF

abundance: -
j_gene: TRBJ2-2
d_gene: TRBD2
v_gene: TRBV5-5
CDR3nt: TGTGCCAGCAGCTTGATCGAGAGCGGGGGAGCAATTACCGGGGAGCTGTTTTTT
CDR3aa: CASSLIESGGAITGELFF

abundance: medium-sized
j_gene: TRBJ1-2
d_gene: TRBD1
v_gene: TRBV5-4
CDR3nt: TGTGCCAGCAGACCCGGGACAGAGTATGGCTACACCTTC
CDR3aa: CASRPGTEYGYTF

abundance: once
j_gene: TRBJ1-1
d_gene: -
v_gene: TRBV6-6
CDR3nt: TGTGCCAGCAGTTACGGTGGAGGGGGGGGCACTGAAGCTTTCTTT
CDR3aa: CASSYGGGGGTEAFF

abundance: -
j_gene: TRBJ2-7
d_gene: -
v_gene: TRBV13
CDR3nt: TGTGCCAGCAGCATCCGCCAGGCCACACTCTACGAGCAGTACTTC
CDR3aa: CASSIRQATLYEQYF

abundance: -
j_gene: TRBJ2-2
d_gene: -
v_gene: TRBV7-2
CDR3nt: TGTGCCAGCAGCTTAGGCGTCGGGGAGCTGTTTTTT
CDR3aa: CASSLGVGELFF

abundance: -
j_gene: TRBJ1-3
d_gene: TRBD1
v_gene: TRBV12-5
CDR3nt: TGTGCTAGTGACTCCGGGACAGGGGTTTCTTCTGGAAACACCATATATTTT
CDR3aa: CASDSGTGVSSGNTIYF

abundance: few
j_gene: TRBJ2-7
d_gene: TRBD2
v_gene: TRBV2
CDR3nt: TGTGCCAGCAGGACTAGCGGGGGCATCTACGAGCAGTACTTC
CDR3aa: CASRTSGGIYEQYF

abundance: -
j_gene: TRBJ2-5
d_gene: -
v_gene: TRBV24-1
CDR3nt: TGTGCCACCAGTCCTGGGAGCGGGGAGACCCAGTACTTC
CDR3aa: CATSPGSGETQYF

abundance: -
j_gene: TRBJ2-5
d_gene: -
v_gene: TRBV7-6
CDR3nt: TGTGCCAGCAGCCCCTGGGGGGGCCATCAAGAGACCCAGTACTTC
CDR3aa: CASSPWGGHQETQYF

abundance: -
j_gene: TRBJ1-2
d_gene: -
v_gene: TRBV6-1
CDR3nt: TGTGCCAGCAGTGAAGCGGCAGCAGCATCGAGGGGCTACACCTTC
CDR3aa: CASSEAAAASRGYTF

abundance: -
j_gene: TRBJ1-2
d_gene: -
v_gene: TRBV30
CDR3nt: TGTGCCTGGAGTGTCCAAACGCTCCCGACTCTTGGCTACACCTTC
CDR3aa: CAWSVQTLPTLGYTF

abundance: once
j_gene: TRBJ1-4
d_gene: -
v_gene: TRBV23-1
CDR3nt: TGCGCCAGCAGTGTAGTGAGTAATGAAAAACTGTTTTTT
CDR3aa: CASSVVSNEKLFF

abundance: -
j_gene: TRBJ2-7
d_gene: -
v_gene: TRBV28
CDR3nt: TGTGCCAGCAGTTTTAGGGGTACATCTTCCTACGAGCAGTACTTC
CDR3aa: CASSFRGTSSYEQYF

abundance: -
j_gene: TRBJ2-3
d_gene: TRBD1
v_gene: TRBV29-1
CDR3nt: TGCAGCGTTCGGGACAGCCCCACAGATACGCAGTATTTT
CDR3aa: CSVRDSPTDTQYF

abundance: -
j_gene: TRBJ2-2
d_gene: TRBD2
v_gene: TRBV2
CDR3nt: TGTGCCAGCAGAGATAGCGGGGGGGCCCGCACCGGGGAGCTGTTTTTT
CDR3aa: CASRDSGGARTGELFF

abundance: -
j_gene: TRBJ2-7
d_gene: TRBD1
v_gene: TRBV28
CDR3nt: TGTGCCATTACCGGGACAGGGTCAAGCTCCTACGAGCAGTACTTC
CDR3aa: CAITGTGSSSYEQYF

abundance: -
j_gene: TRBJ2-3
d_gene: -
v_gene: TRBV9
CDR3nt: TGTGCCAGCAGCCTCGGACAGTACACAGATACGCAGTATTTT
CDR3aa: CASSLGQYTDTQYF

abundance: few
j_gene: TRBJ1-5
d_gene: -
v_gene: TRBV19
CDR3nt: TGTGCCAGTAGTATAGTGACCACCCACCAGGGCAATCAGCCCCAGCATTTT
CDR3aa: CASSIVTTHQGNQPQHF

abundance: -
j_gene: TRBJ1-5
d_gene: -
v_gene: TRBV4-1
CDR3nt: TGCGCCAGCAGCCAGGCAGAATATAGCAATCAGCCCCAGCATTTT
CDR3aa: CASSQAEYSNQPQHF

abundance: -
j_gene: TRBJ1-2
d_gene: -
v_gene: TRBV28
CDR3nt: TGTGCCACCTCGGAGTGGGGCTACACCTTC
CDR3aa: CATSEWGYTF

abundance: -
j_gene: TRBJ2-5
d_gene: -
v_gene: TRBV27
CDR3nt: TGTGCCAGCAGCCCCCAAGTGGCTGGAGAGACCCAGTACTTC
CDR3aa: CASSPQVAGETQYF

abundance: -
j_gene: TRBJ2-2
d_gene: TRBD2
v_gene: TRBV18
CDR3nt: TGTGCCAGCTCGCAGCTAGCGGGGAACACCGGGGAGCTGTTTTTT
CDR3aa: CASSQLAGNTGELFF

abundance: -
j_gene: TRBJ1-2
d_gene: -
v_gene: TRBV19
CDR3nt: TGTGCCAGTAGTGTCCCGGATAGGGGCCGCTATGGCTACACCTTC
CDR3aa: CASSVPDRGRYGYTF